These T cell receptor beta chains were read from a single sample in a study of CD8 T cells in Susac syndrome. TCRdb reanalysed the immunoSEQ multiplex PCR reads using MiXCR and keeps one entry per CDR3 protein. The table has hundreds of thousands of distinct CDR3 sequences, approximately 94% seen once; the top ten hold 0.15%. The sequenced material came from CD4+ T cells from PBMCs. All receptors come from a human donor with Susac syndrome. CDR3s include the opening cysteine and the closing phenylalanine or tryptophan. The D gene is left open where the match is weak. Clone sizes are given selectively: once, few, many, or a class where the clone is expanded.

TRBJ2-2,-,TRBV11-3,-,CASSPGDLARELFF,TGTGCCAGCAGCCCTGGGGATCTAGCTCGGGAGCTGTTTTTT
TRBJ1-1,TRBD1,TRBV19,-,CASSVRDRESAFF,TGTGCCAGTAGTGTCCGGGACAGGGAATCAGCTTTCTTT
TRBJ2-5,TRBD1,TRBV4-2,-,CASSQRDRGPEETQYF,TGTGCCAGCAGCCAAAGGGACAGGGGTCCTGAAGAGACCCAGTACTTC
TRBJ1-4,-,TRBV29-1,-,CSGGQPEGEKLFF,TGCAGCGGCGGACAGCCGGAAGGGGAAAAACTGTTTTTT
TRBJ2-1,TRBD2,TRBV7-2,-,CASSLSSAGVYEQFF,TGTGCCAGCAGCTTGTCTTCTGCGGGGGTCTATGAGCAGTTCTTC
TRBJ1-1,-,TRBV4-3,-,CASSQDQQPNTEAFF,TGCGCCAGCAGCCAAGACCAACAGCCGAACACTGAAGCTTTCTTT
TRBJ2-5,-,TRBV6-6,-,CASSASGAQETQYF,TGTGCCAGCAGTGCGTCGGGGGCTCAAGAGACCCAGTACTTC
TRBJ1-2,-,TRBV12-3/TRBV12-4,once,CASSLAEGGPYGYTF,TGTGCCAGCAGTTTAGCCGAAGGGGGGCCCTATGGCTACACCTTC
TRBJ2-7,-,TRBV7-8,-,CASSRGGRVDYEQYF,TGTGCCAGCAGCCGAGGAGGCCGGGTGGACTACGAGCAGTACTTC
TRBJ2-7,-,TRBV20-1,-,CSAAVAYEQYF,TGCAGTGCGGCCGTTGCCTACGAGCAGTACTTC
TRBJ2-3,-,TRBV29-1,-,CSVLKGAGADTQYF,TGCAGCGTATTAAAGGGGGCGGGGGCAGATACGCAGTATTTT
TRBJ2-7,-,TRBV27,-,CASSPSFSYEQYF,TGTGCCAGCAGTCCCTCGTTCTCCTACGAGCAGTACTTC
TRBJ2-3,-,TRBV29-1,-,CSVEDTDTQYF,TGCAGCGTTGAAGACACAGATACGCAGTATTTT
TRBJ2-2,TRBD1,TRBV5-6,-,CASSWDRIFDNTGELFF,TGTGCCAGCAGCTGGGACAGAATATTCGATAACACCGGGGAGCTGTTTTTT
TRBJ1-6,-,TRBV30,-,CAWGPGSYNSPLHF,TGTGCCTGGGGCCCGGGCTCCTATAATTCACCCCTCCACTTT
TRBJ2-5,TRBD1,TRBV20-1,-,CSADPGQGEETQYF,TGCAGTGCCGACCCGGGACAGGGTGAAGAGACCCAGTACTTC
TRBJ2-7,-,TRBV30,-,CAWSVVQQGSLAREQYF,TGTGCCTGGAGTGTAGTTCAACAGGGATCTCTTGCCCGTGAGCAGTACTTC
TRBJ2-3,TRBD2,TRBV7-4,-,CASSLSGDPYIF,TGTGCCAGCAGCCTTAGCGGGGACCCTTACATTTTT
TRBJ2-5,-,TRBV29-1,-,CSVDRAGLVETQYF,TGCAGCGTTGATAGGGCAGGACTCGTAGAGACCCAGTACTTC
TRBJ2-5,TRBD1,TRBV25-1,-,CASSEQQGASFPRQETQYF,TGTGCCAGCAGTGAGCAACAGGGGGCTTCCTTTCCTCGACAAGAGACCCAGTACTTC
TRBJ1-2,TRBD1,TRBV20-1,-,CSAIQGHNYGYTF,TGCAGTGCCATACAGGGGCACAACTATGGCTACACCTTC
TRBJ1-2,-,TRBV5-1,-,CASSFSTGDYGYTF,TGCGCCAGCAGCTTCTCGACAGGAGACTATGGCTACACCTTC
TRBJ2-2,-,TRBV29-1,-,CSVSIERAGELFF,TGCAGCGTTTCAATCGAACGCGCCGGGGAGCTGTTTTTT
TRBJ2-3,TRBD2,TRBV5-1,-,CASSLAGFSGGTPDTQYF,TGCGCCAGCAGCTTGGCAGGGTTCAGCGGGGGGACCCCAGATACGCAGTATTTT
TRBJ1-1,-,TRBV20-1,-,CSAADRMNTEAFF,TGCAGTGCTGCTGACAGGATGAACACTGAAGCTTTCTTT
TRBJ1-2,TRBD1,TRBV6-2/TRBV6-3,-,CASRGVRDRGNGYTF,TGTGCCAGCAGAGGGGTCCGGGACAGGGGAAATGGCTACACCTTC
TRBJ1-6,TRBD1,TRBV6-1,once,CASSPGTGDGRSPLHF,TGTGCCAGCAGCCCGGGGACAGGGGATGGTCGATCACCCCTCCACTTT
TRBJ1-4,-,TRBV4-1,-,CASSHRGTATNEKLFF,TGCGCCAGCAGCCACAGGGGCACCGCTACTAATGAAAAACTGTTTTTT
TRBJ1-1,TRBD1,TRBV19,once,CASSAPPGQGLMNTEAFF,TGTGCCAGTAGTGCTCCTCCGGGACAGGGTCTCATGAACACTGAAGCTTTCTTT
TRBJ1-1,-,TRBV6-5,-,CASRRERVDPEAFF,TGTGCCAGCAGAAGGGAAAGGGTTGACCCTGAAGCTTTCTTT
TRBJ1-1,-,TRBV7-2,-,CASSFDSLSNTEAFF,TGTGCCAGCAGCTTTGACAGCCTATCGAACACTGAAGCTTTCTTT
TRBJ1-6,-,TRBV9,-,CASSAIGGGSPLHF,TGTGCCAGCAGCGCCATTGGGGGGGGCTCACCCCTCCACTTT
TRBJ1-4,TRBD1,TRBV20-1,-,CSAFRGPNEKLFF,TGCAGTGCGTTCAGGGGGCCTAATGAAAAACTGTTTTTT
TRBJ1-1,-,TRBV30,-,CAWNPRQVEAFF,TGTGCCTGGAATCCAAGACAGGTTGAAGCTTTCTTT
TRBJ2-1,-,TRBV7-2,-,CASSSPRGEQFF,TGTGCCAGCAGCTCCCCGAGGGGGGAGCAGTTCTTC
TRBJ1-2,TRBD1,TRBV7-2,few,CASSLTGTVNGYTF,TGTGCCAGCAGCTTAACCGGGACAGTAAATGGCTACACCTTC
TRBJ2-5,TRBD1,TRBV30,-,CAWSVQRGPSETQYF,TGTGCCTGGAGTGTACAGAGGGGGCCCTCCGAGACCCAGTACTTC
TRBJ1-5,TRBD1,TRBV12-3/TRBV12-4,few,CASSRTGDNQPQHF,TGTGCCAGCAGTCGGACAGGAGACAATCAGCCCCAGCATTTT
TRBJ1-1,-,TRBV7-2,-,CASSRDPNTEAFF,TGTGCCAGCAGCCGTGATCCGAACACTGAAGCTTTCTTT
TRBJ2-3,TRBD2,TRBV5-1,-,CASSPASGGIDTQYF,TGCGCCAGCAGCCCTGCTAGCGGGGGGATTGATACGCAGTATTTT
TRBJ1-4,-,TRBV5-1,once,CASSLAGTFNEKLFF,TGCGCCAGCAGCTTGGCTGGGACCTTTAATGAAAAACTGTTTTTT
TRBJ1-1,-,TRBV25-1,-,CASSEPGGLLEAFF,TGTGCCAGCAGTGAACCGGGGGGATTGTTGGAAGCTTTCTTT
TRBJ2-5,TRBD2,TRBV20-1,once,CSVAGLQETQYF,TGCAGTGTAGCGGGGCTCCAAGAGACCCAGTACTTC
TRBJ2-5,TRBD1,TRBV30,-,CAWSVGTGQETQYF,TGTGCCTGGAGCGTCGGGACAGGACAAGAGACCCAGTACTTC
TRBJ2-2,TRBD2,TRBV6-2/TRBV6-3,-,CASTLRRGEDTGELFF,TGTGCCAGCACCCTAAGGCGGGGGGAGGACACCGGGGAGCTGTTTTTT
TRBJ2-3,-,TRBV9,-,CASSVYLGLTDTQYF,TGTGCCAGCAGCGTATATTTGGGGCTCACAGATACGCAGTATTTT
TRBJ2-7,TRBD1,TRBV30,once,CARQGAYEQYF,TGTGCCCGACAGGGGGCCTACGAGCAGTACTTC
TRBJ1-3,TRBD1,TRBV7-2,once,CASSTTGAPSGNTIYF,TGTGCCAGCAGCACCACAGGGGCCCCGTCTGGAAACACCATATATTTT
TRBJ1-2,-,TRBV3-1,-,CASSQGGTGGYTF,TGTGCCAGCAGCCAAGGCGGAACGGGCGGCTACACCTTC
TRBJ2-1,TRBD1,TRBV7-2,-,CASSLRSWTGSYEQFF,TGTGCCAGCAGCTTAAGGTCTTGGACAGGGAGTTATGAGCAGTTCTTC
TRBJ2-6,TRBD2,TRBV7-2,-,CASSRGGSSGANVLTF,TGTGCCAGCAGCCGGGGAGGGAGCTCTGGGGCCAACGTCCTGACTTTC
TRBJ1-1,-,TRBV7-2,-,CASSLEPRRATTNTEAFF,TGTGCCAGCAGCTTAGAACCGCGCAGGGCTACAACTAACACTGAAGCTTTCTTT
TRBJ2-6,TRBD1,TRBV20-1,-,CSARDQGGTGSAGANVLTF,TGCAGTGCTAGAGATCAGGGGGGGACAGGGTCGGCTGGGGCCAACGTCCTGACTTTC
TRBJ2-7,-,TRBV28,-,CASRNVGEQYF,TGTGCCAGCAGGAACGTGGGGGAGCAGTACTTC
TRBJ1-2,TRBD1,TRBV27,once,CASSLRGEFYGYTF,TGTGCCAGCAGTCTCAGGGGGGAATTCTATGGCTACACCTTC